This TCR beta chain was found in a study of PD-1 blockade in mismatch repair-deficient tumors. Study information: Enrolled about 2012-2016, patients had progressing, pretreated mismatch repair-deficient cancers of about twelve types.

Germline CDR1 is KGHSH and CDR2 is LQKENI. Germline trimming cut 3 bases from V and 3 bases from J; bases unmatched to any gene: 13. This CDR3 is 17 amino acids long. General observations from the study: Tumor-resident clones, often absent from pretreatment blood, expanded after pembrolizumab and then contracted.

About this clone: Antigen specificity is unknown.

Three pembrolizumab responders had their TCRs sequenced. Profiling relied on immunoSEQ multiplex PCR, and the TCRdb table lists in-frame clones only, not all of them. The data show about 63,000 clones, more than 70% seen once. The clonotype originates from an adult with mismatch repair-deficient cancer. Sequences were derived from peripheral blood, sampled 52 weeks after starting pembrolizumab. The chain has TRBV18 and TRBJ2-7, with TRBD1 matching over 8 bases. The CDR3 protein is CASSPNITGTGGYEQYF. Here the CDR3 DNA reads TGTGCCAGCTCACCCAACATCACCGGAACAGGGGGCTACGAGCAGTACTTC. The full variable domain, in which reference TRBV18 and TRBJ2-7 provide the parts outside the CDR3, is NAGVMQNPRHLVRRRGQEARLRCSPMKGHSHVYWYRQLPEEGLKFMVYLQKENIIDESGMPKERFSAEFPKEGPSILRIQQVVRGDSAAYFCASSPNITGTGGYEQYFGPGTRLTVT.